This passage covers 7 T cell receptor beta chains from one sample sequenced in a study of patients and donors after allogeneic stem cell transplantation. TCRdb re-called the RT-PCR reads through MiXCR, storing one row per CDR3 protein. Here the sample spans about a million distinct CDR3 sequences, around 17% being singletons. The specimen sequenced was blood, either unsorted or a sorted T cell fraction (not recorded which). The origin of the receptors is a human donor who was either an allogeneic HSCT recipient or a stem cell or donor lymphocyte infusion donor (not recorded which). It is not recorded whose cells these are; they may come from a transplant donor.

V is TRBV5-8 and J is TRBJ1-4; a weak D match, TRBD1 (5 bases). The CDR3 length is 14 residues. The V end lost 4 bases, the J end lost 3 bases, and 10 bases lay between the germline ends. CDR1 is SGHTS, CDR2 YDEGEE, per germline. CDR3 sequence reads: CASSLRQPNEKLFF. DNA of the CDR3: TGTGCCAGCAGCCTGAGACAGCCTAATGAAAAACTGTTTTTT. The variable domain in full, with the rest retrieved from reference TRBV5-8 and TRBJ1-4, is EAGVTQSPTHLIKTRGQQATLRCSPISGHTSVYWYQQALGLGLQFLLWYDEGEERNRGNFPPRFSGRQFPNYSSELNVNALELEDSALYLCASSLRQPNEKLFFGSGTQLSVL.

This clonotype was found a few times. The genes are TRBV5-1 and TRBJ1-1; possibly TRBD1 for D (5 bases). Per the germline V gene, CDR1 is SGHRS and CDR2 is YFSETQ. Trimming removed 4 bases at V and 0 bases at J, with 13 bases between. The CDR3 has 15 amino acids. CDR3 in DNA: TGCGCCAGCAGCGTGGGGGGAGCCCTGAACACTGAAGCTTTCTTT. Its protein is CASSVGGALNTEAFF. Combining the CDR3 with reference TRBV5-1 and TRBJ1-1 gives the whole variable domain KAGVTQTPRYLIKTRGQQVTLSCSPISGHRSVSWYQQTPGQGLQFLFEYFSETQRNKGNFPGRFSGRQFSNSRSEMNVSTLELGDSALYLCASSVGGALNTEAFFGQGTRLTVV.

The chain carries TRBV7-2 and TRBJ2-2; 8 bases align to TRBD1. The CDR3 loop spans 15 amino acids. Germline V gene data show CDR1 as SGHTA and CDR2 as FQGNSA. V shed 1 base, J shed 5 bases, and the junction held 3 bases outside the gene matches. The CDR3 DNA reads TGTGCCAGCAGCTTAGGGACAGGGCGTACCGGGGAGCTGTTTTTT. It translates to CASSLGTGRTGELFF. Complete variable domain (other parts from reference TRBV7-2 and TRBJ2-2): GAGVSQSPSNKVTEKGKDVELRCDPISGHTALYWYRQSLGQGLEFLIYFQGNSAPDKSGLPSDRFSAERTGGSVSTLTIQRTQQEDSAVYLCASSLGTGRTGELFFGEGSRLTVL.

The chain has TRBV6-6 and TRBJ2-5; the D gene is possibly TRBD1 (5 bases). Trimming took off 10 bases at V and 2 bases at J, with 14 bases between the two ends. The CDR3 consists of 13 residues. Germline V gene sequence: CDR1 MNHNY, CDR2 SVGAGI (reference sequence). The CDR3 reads CATREGLQETQYF. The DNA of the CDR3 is TGTGCCACCAGGGAAGGGCTACAAGAGACCCAGTACTTC.

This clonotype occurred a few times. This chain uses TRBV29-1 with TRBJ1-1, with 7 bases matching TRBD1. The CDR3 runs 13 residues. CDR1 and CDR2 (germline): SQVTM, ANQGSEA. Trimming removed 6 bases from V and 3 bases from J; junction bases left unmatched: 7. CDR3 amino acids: CSVETGFDTEAFF. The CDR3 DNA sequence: TGCAGCGTAGAGACAGGGTTCGACACTGAAGCTTTCTTT.

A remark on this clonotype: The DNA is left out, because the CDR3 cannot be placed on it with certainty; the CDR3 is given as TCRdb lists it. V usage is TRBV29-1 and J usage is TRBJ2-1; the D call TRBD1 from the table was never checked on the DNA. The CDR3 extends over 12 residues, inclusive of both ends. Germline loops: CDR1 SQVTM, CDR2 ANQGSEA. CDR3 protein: CSVEFGAGAGVF.

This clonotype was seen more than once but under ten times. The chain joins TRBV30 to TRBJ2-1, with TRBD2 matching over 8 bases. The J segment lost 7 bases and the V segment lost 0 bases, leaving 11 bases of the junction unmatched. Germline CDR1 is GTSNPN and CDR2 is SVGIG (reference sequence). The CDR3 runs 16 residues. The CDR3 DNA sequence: TGTGCCTGGAGTGTACGTTTCGGGGGGGCGGGTAATGAGCAGTTCTTC. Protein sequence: CAWSVRFGGAGNEQFF.